This T cell receptor beta chain was sequenced for a study of cytomegalovirus exposure and HLA in healthy donors. Points from the study as a whole: Cytomegalovirus association was listed for 164 TCR beta chains. Later analysis identified several of the most significant clusters that appeared linked to common viral pathogens.

The PCR made use of 60 Vbeta and 13 Jbeta primers. Profiling relied on immunoSEQ multiplex PCR, and the TCRdb table lists in-frame clones only, not all of them. The profile shows under 200,000 clones, around 68% of them singletons. V lost 4 bases and J 3 bases, leaving 18 bases between the germline ends. Germline V gene lookup returns CDR1 KGHSH and CDR2 LQKENI. This CDR3 contains 16 residues. Note on this clone: Its antigen is as yet unknown.

Material for sequencing was PBMCs. The chain joins TRBV18 to TRBJ1-2; D not certain. The clonotype was recovered from a woman aged 40 to 50 in good health and CMV-seropositive. As DNA, the CDR3 is TGTGCCAGCTCACTCGACTACTCTGACGGATACTATGGCTACACCTTC. Residues: CASSLDYSDGYYGYTF.